Listed below are T cell receptor beta chains from one sample, sequenced in a study of CD8+ T cells in alopecia areata. TCRdb's copy holds only in-frame clones and misses some; the assay was immunoSEQ multiplex PCR. The data show some 100,000 clones, with roughly 47% seen just once and roughly 18% held by the top ten. The specimen was CD8+ T cells sorted from blood, collected at week 24, from a patient treated with tofacitinib. Receptors were obtained from a human donor with alopecia areata. Both conserved end residues are part of each CDR3. The size of a clone is reported for some rows only, either as once, few or many, or as a class for expanded clones.

length	size	J	V	CDR3
14	few	TRBJ1-1	TRBV6-5	CASRQGGMNTEAFF
8	NA	TRBJ1-2	TRBV2	CASSEGAF
15	few	TRBJ2-3	TRBV9	CASSQGAGATDTQYF
15	NA	TRBJ2-2	TRBV27	CASTPTGGKAGELFF
14	NA	TRBJ2-3	TRBV19	CASSWTGLTDTQYF
13	NA	TRBJ1-2	TRBV27	CASSFTSNYGYTF
15	once	TRBJ2-1	TRBV9	CASRRGSSSYNEQFF
15	once	TRBJ2-7	TRBV29-1	CSVVPRDRGRHEQYF
16	once	TRBJ2-7	TRBV6-6	CASSPHGPKRWSEQYF
13	few	TRBJ1-5	TRBV7-9	CASSLEVNQPQHF
15	NA	TRBJ1-1	TRBV4-1	CASSHKAFMNTEAFF
18	NA	TRBJ2-1	TRBV9	CASSVSTFRGPSYNEQFF
13	few	TRBJ2-1	TRBV5-1	CATRESSYNEQFF
14	NA	TRBJ1-2	TRBV6-6	CASTPLGGGEGYTF
15	few	TRBJ2-3	TRBV25-1	CATHPTGTSTDTQYF
12	NA	TRBJ2-2	TRBV25-1	CASSANTGELFF
13	NA	TRBJ1-2	TRBV30	CAWLRDRVYGYTF
17	NA	TRBJ2-2	TRBV28	CASSLWTSGIHGEELFF
15	NA	TRBJ1-1	TRBV27	CASSLRGTGATEAFF
13	NA	TRBJ2-7	TRBV9	CASSVVGQGEQYF
16	few	TRBJ2-3	TRBV7-9	CASSGEGQGYTDTQYF
13	NA	TRBJ1-5	TRBV2	CASRTGPNQPQHF
15	NA	TRBJ2-2	TRBV25-1	CASSEEGSNTGELFF
12	NA	TRBJ2-7	TRBV13	CASSVGTGEQYF
13	few	TRBJ1-2	TRBV9	CASSPPGQNGYTF
16	NA	TRBJ2-2	TRBV6-6	CASSLWTRNGAGELFF
15	few	TRBJ2-1	TRBV19	CASSIDSGRAREQFF
15	NA	TRBJ1-1	TRBV9	CASSVGGAMNTEAFF
16	few	TRBJ2-3	TRBV7-9	CASSSRAATGTDTQYF
18	few	TRBJ2-3	TRBV7-3	CASSYAPWAGLSTDTQYF
12	NA	TRBJ2-7	TRBV6-1	CASSERGFEQYF
14	NA	TRBJ1-5	TRBV15	CATSRDLGNQPQHF
12	NA	TRBJ2-7	TRBV29-1	CSVVRPPGEQYF
16	NA	TRBJ2-1	TRBV7-9	CASSLAAGGAYNEQFF
14	NA	TRBJ2-7	TRBV4-1	CASSQDRGYYEQYF
17	NA	TRBJ2-5	TRBV7-2	CASSLRPAPRAGETQYF
14	NA	TRBJ2-7	TRBV27	CATSPRGERYEQYF
19	NA	TRBJ2-6	TRBV27	CASSFLRGESPLGANVLTF
12	NA	TRBJ1-1	TRBV7-9	CASSQGGTEAFF
16	NA	TRBJ2-5	TRBV7-9	CASSTPPGVVLGTQYF
15	NA	TRBJ2-1	TRBV29-1	CSVDGLGGQGNEQFF
17	NA	TRBJ1-1	TRBV30	CAWSDGTPGQTNTEAFF
14	few	TRBJ2-7	TRBV15	CATRKGTGTYEQYF
13	NA	TRBJ2-7	TRBV7-9	CASSLARDRGGYF
16	few	TRBJ2-1	TRBV12-5	CASGYTGTSGVQEQFF
12	few	TRBJ2-1	TRBV5-4	CASSLDPNEQFF
14	NA	TRBJ2-7	TRBV29-1	CSVVLAGVSYEQYF
15	few	TRBJ1-5	TRBV6-1	CASIPIDRGNQPQHF
20	few	TRBJ2-2	TRBV30	CAWANPRDRAAVVDTGELFF
14	few	TRBJ2-1	TRBV5-1	CASSPVPAGVEQFF
12	few	TRBJ2-3	TRBV11-2	CASSALADTQYF
15	NA	TRBJ2-2	TRBV9	CASSLEGSPTGELFF
15	once	TRBJ2-7	TRBV6-5	CASSYKQQGLYEQYF
12	NA	TRBJ2-3	TRBV5-6	CASSGDSDTQYF
13	few	TRBJ1-5	TRBV30	CAWSVRGNQPQHF
13	NA	TRBJ1-1	TRBV6-5	CASRETDNTEAFF
13	few	TRBJ2-5	TRBV29-1	CSVEYRGGETQYF
13	NA	TRBJ2-1	TRBV2	CASSPGTNDEQFF